This TCR beta chain was sequenced for a study of blood T cell repertoires in COVID-19. Germline loops: CDR1 MNHEY, CDR2 SMNVEV (reference sequence). Trimming shortened V by 3 bases and J by 3 bases, and 23 bases separated the two germline ends. The CDR3 runs to 19 residues. This clone was detected once. Profiled with immunoSEQ multiplex PCR; TCRdb holds only in-frame clones, not every one. The sample has under 250,000 clones; 87% are singletons. The gene calls are TRBV27 and TRBJ2-2, with D tentatively TRBD1 (6 bases). The TCR comes from a woman aged 25 to 39 with acute COVID-19. Sequenced: PBMCs or T cells enriched from blood (not recorded which). The CDR3 DNA reads as TGTGCCAGCAGTTTCCTTACGTACAGGGAACGTTTGCACACCGGGGAGCTGTTTTTT. Protein product: CASSFLTYRERLHTGELFF.